Shown below are 9 T cell receptor beta chains from a single sample sequenced in a study of TIL therapy for anti-PD-1-resistant metastatic lung cancer. Stated time point: pre-treatment sample, taken before nivolumab and TIL therapy. The immunoSEQ assay was v3. Profiled with immunoSEQ multiplex PCR; TCRdb holds only in-frame clones, not every one. The table shows 55,000 or so clones, with about 81% occurring only once. The sample consisted of blood, taken at baseline. These receptors were obtained from a person aged 30 to 80 with non-small cell lung cancer.

The V call is TRBV2, the J call TRBJ1-6; 9 nucleotides align to TRBD1. Looked up from germline, CDR1 is SNHLY and CDR2 is FYNNEI. With V trimmed by 10 bases and J by 9 bases, 7 bases remained unmatched. CDR3 size: 13 residues. Written as DNA, the CDR3 is TGTGCCAACCGGGACAGGGAAGGTTCACCCCTCCACTTT. Its protein is CANRDREGSPLHF.

A single count supports this clone. This chain joins TRBV6-5 and TRBJ2-7; 8 bases are shared with TRBD1. V was pared by 2 bases and J by 7 bases, with 7 bases of the junction left unmatched. Per the germline V gene, CDR1 is MNHEY and CDR2 is SVGAGI. The CDR3 is made up of 14 amino acids. CDR3 sequence reads: CASSYSQGAREQYF. The CDR3 nucleotides read TGTGCCAGCAGTTACAGTCAGGGGGCGCGGGAGCAGTACTTC.

The V and J genes are TRBV5-5 and TRBJ2-3; 8 bases agree with TRBD2. V lost 2 bases to trimming and J lost 1 base; unmatched junction nucleotides: 3. Germline assignment: CDR1 SGHKS and CDR2 YYEKEE (reference sequence). CDR3 size: 15 residues. The CDR3 nucleotides read TGTGCCAGCAGCTTTAAACTAGCGGGCACAGATACGCAGTATTTT. It specifies CASSFKLAGTDTQYF.

This clone was recorded a few times. The chain links TRBV4-2 to TRBJ2-7, with 7 positions matching TRBD2. Germline V lookup: CDR1 LGHNA, CDR2 YNFKEQ. CDR3 length equals 15 residues. V lost 1 base and J lost 2; bases outside the gene matches: 5. CDR3 in amino acids: CASSQGLADPYEQYF. CDR3 sequence (DNA): TGTGCCAGCAGCCAAGGACTAGCAGATCCCTACGAGCAGTACTTC.

This clone appeared once. V usage is TRBV3-1 (or the pseudogene TRBV3-2) and J usage is TRBJ2-6; possibly TRBD1 for D (6 bases). Germline loops: CDR1 LGHDT, CDR2 YNNKEL (reference sequence). V lost 1 base and J lost 9, with 10 bases in between. This CDR3 comprises 14 residues. This CDR3 reads CASSQAGTYNVLTF. CDR3 DNA: TGTGCCAGCAGCCAAGCGGGGACATACAACGTCCTGACTTTC.

The J gene is TRBJ2-7, the V gene TRBV5-1, with 8 bases fitting TRBD1. V shed 0 bases and J 3 bases; nucleotides not matched to a gene: 5. From germline, CDR1 is SGHRS and CDR2 YFSETQ. The CDR3 loop spans 15 amino acids. CDR3 protein: CASSLGAGGGYEQYF. Here the CDR3 DNA reads TGCGCCAGCAGCTTGGGGGCAGGGGGCGGCTACGAGCAGTACTTC.

The chain's CDR3 is CASSQDSKWGYGYTF. Here the CDR3 DNA reads TGCGCCAGCAGCCAGGACTCAAAGTGGGGATATGGCTACACCTTC. This chain joins TRBV4-3 and TRBJ1-2; D is uncertain. Germline CDR1 reads LGHNA; CDR2 reads YSLEER. The CDR3 spans 15 residues. V lost 3 bases and J lost 5, with 16 bases in between.

The DNA for the CDR3 is TGTGCCAGCAGCGGCAGGGAAGGAGCTAACTATGGCTACACCTTC. Its translation: CASSGREGANYGYTF. This sequence joins TRBV5-5 and TRBJ1-2; the D gene is possibly TRBD1 (5 bases). This CDR3 has 15 amino acids. Germline CDR1 is SGHKS and CDR2 is YYEKEE (reference sequence). Trimming took off 4 bases at V and 0 bases at J, with 13 bases between the two ends.

Only a few counts were recorded for this clone. The V gene is TRBV4-2, the J gene TRBJ2-3; D not certain. CDR3 length equals 12 residues. V lost 6 bases to trimming and J lost 6 bases, with 10 bases between them. The germline gives CDR1 LGHNA, CDR2 YNFKEQ. The CDR3, as DNA: TGTGCCAGCAGTGAAGACTTTGATACGCAGTATTTT. It specifies CASSEDFDTQYF.